These T cell receptor beta chains were read from a single sample in a study of blood T cell repertoires in COVID-19. Measured with immunoSEQ multiplex PCR; TCRdb has only the in-frame clones, and not every one. The top ten hold 1.9% of the sample, which has roughly 130,000 clones, 80% seen once. The sequenced sample was peripheral blood. These TCRs come from a man between 65 and 85 years old with acute or convalescent COVID-19. Each CDR3 is given with its conserved first and last residue. The D gene is left open where the match is weak. The listing skips clone size in some rows; elsewhere it reads once, few, many or a size class.

clone_size: NA; v_call: TRBV19; j_call: TRBJ1-3; d_call: NA; cdr3_nt: TGTGCCAGTAGTAAAGGGACTCCTGGAAACACCATATATTTT; cdr3_aa: CASSKGTPGNTIYF
clone_size: NA; v_call: TRBV7-2; j_call: TRBJ2-5; d_call: NA; cdr3_nt: TGTGCCAGCAGCTTAGGGACTACCCAAGGGGAGACCCAGTACTTC; cdr3_aa: CASSLGTTQGETQYF
clone_size: NA; v_call: TRBV30; j_call: TRBJ2-3; d_call: NA; cdr3_nt: TGTGCCTGGATCCTCGGGGATACGCAGTATTTT; cdr3_aa: CAWILGDTQYF
clone_size: NA; v_call: TRBV7-9; j_call: TRBJ1-2; d_call: TRBD1; cdr3_nt: TGTGCCAGCAGCTTAGGGCAGGGGGAGACCTATGGCTACACCTTC; cdr3_aa: CASSLGQGETYGYTF
clone_size: NA; v_call: TRBV2; j_call: TRBJ1-1; d_call: NA; cdr3_nt: TGTGCCAGCAGTCGTAGGGGGGGGAGGGACACTGAAGCTTTCTTT; cdr3_aa: CASSRRGGRDTEAFF
clone_size: NA; v_call: TRBV6-5; j_call: TRBJ2-1; d_call: NA; cdr3_nt: TGTGCCAGCAGGGCTTACGGCCAGAGGAATGAGCAGTTCTTC; cdr3_aa: CASRAYGQRNEQFF
clone_size: NA; v_call: TRBV4-2; j_call: TRBJ1-1; d_call: NA; cdr3_nt: TGTGCCAGCAGCCAAGACGAGGGCACTGAAGCTTTCTTT; cdr3_aa: CASSQDEGTEAFF
clone_size: NA; v_call: TRBV27; j_call: TRBJ1-5; d_call: NA; cdr3_nt: TGTGCCAGCAGTTTATCCGGGAATCAGCCCCAGCATTTT; cdr3_aa: CASSLSGNQPQHF
clone_size: once; v_call: TRBV6-6; j_call: TRBJ1-1; d_call: TRBD1; cdr3_nt: TGTGCCAGCAGTTCGACAGGGCGGAACACTGAAGCTTTCTTT; cdr3_aa: CASSSTGRNTEAFF
clone_size: NA; v_call: TRBV18; j_call: TRBJ2-7; d_call: TRBD1; cdr3_nt: TGTGCCAGCTCACCAGGGACAGGGGGTACCTACGAGCAGTACTTC; cdr3_aa: CASSPGTGGTYEQYF
clone_size: once; v_call: TRBV7-7; j_call: TRBJ2-7; d_call: TRBD1; cdr3_nt: TGTGCTAGCAGCCCTGACAGGGTGGGGATCTACGAGCAGTACTTC; cdr3_aa: CASSPDRVGIYEQYF
clone_size: NA; v_call: TRBV24-1; j_call: TRBJ1-4; d_call: NA; cdr3_nt: TGTGCCACTTACTGGAAACAGACTAATGAAAAACTGTTTTTT; cdr3_aa: CATYWKQTNEKLFF
clone_size: NA; v_call: TRBV6-5; j_call: TRBJ1-2; d_call: NA; cdr3_nt: TGTGCCAGCAGTCCCGGAGGGTCAGGCTATGGCTACACCTTC; cdr3_aa: CASSPGGSGYGYTF
clone_size: NA; v_call: TRBV5-1; j_call: TRBJ2-5; d_call: NA; cdr3_nt: TGCGCCAGCAGTGTACAGGCGGAGACCCAGTACTTC; cdr3_aa: CASSVQAETQYF
clone_size: NA; v_call: TRBV4-2; j_call: TRBJ2-2; d_call: TRBD2; cdr3_nt: TGTGCCAGCAGCCAAAAGGGTGTTACGAGCGGGGGGGCCGGGGAGCTGTTTTTT; cdr3_aa: CASSQKGVTSGGAGELFF
clone_size: NA; v_call: TRBV10-3; j_call: TRBJ2-7; d_call: NA; cdr3_nt: TGTGCCATCGCCGGGGATACCTACGAGCAGTACTTC; cdr3_aa: CAIAGDTYEQYF
clone_size: NA; v_call: TRBV7-2; j_call: TRBJ2-3; d_call: TRBD2; cdr3_nt: TGTGCCAGCAGCTTCCTAGCGGGGGGGGCCACCGATACGCAGTATTTT; cdr3_aa: CASSFLAGGATDTQYF
clone_size: NA; v_call: TRBV7-2; j_call: TRBJ2-7; d_call: NA; cdr3_nt: TGTGCCAGCAGCTTAGATGGGACTTGGGGCGAGCAGTACTTC; cdr3_aa: CASSLDGTWGEQYF
clone_size: NA; v_call: TRBV7-9; j_call: TRBJ2-3; d_call: TRBD1; cdr3_nt: TGTGCCAGCAGCCGACGGACAGGGGAACGGACAGATACGCAGTATTTT; cdr3_aa: CASSRRTGERTDTQYF
clone_size: NA; v_call: TRBV28; j_call: TRBJ1-5; d_call: TRBD1; cdr3_nt: TGTGCCAGCACCCGTAGCCCGGGACAGGGAGGGTTTTATAGCAATCAGCCCCAGCATTTT; cdr3_aa: CASTRSPGQGGFYSNQPQHF
clone_size: NA; v_call: TRBV6-5; j_call: TRBJ1-1; d_call: NA; cdr3_nt: TGTGCCAGCAGCCGATCGACAGCCTACACTGAAGCTTTCTTT; cdr3_aa: CASSRSTAYTEAFF
clone_size: NA; v_call: TRBV5-1; j_call: TRBJ1-5; d_call: NA; cdr3_nt: TGCGCCAGCAGCTCGTTTAGCAATCAGCCCCAGCATTTT; cdr3_aa: CASSSFSNQPQHF
clone_size: few; v_call: TRBV3-1/TRBV3-2; j_call: TRBJ1-1; d_call: TRBD1; cdr3_nt: TGTGCCAGCAGACCCCAGGGGGCGATTACTGAAGCTTTCTTT; cdr3_aa: CASRPQGAITEAFF
clone_size: NA; v_call: TRBV6-1; j_call: TRBJ2-2; d_call: TRBD1; cdr3_nt: TGTGCCAGCAGGCGGACAGGGAACACCGGGGAGCTGTTTTTT; cdr3_aa: CASRRTGNTGELFF